This T cell receptor (beta chain) originates from a study of T cell responses to AZD1222 COVID-19 vaccine. Overall study context: Some second doses came at about 4 weeks and others at about 12 weeks; these were pooled.

A remark on this clone: Its antigen is not known.

Study observations and caveats: Just a handful of people given AZD1222 tested seropositive at baseline.

Trimming left V 3 bases short and J 4 bases short, with 15 bases between. Germline V gives CDR1 MGHRA, CDR2 YSYEKL. The CDR3 length is 15 residues. The assay was immunoSEQ multiplex PCR, and TCRdb's table has in-frame clones only and misses some. The data contain around 100,000 clones, roughly 88% of them singletons. V gene TRBV4-1 combines with J gene TRBJ1-2, with TRBD1 as a possible D gene (5 bases). The input for sequencing was peripheral blood, taken on day 0 of AZD1222 vaccination. This receptor was taken from an adult in good health. The DNA for the CDR3 is TGCGCCAGCAGCCAGCTTCCCGACAGCATCTATGGCTACACCTTC. It specifies CASSQLPDSIYGYTF.